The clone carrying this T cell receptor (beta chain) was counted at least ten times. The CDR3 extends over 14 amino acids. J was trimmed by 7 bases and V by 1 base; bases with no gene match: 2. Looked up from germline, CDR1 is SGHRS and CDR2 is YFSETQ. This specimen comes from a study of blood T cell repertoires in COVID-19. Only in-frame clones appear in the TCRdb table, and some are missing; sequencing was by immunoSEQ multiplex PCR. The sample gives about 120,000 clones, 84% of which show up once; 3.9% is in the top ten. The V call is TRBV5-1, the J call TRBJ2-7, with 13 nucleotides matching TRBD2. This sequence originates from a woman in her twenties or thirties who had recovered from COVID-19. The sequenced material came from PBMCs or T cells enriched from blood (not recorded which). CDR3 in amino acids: CASSLPGLAGEQYF. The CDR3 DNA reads TGCGCCAGCAGCTTGCCGGGACTAGCGGGAGAGCAGTACTTC.